Below are 4 T cell receptor beta chains sequenced from a single sample in a study of blood T cell repertoires in COVID-19. The data were produced by immunoSEQ multiplex PCR, yet TCRdb's version contains in-frame clones alone and is incomplete. The sample consists of roughly 100,000 clones, 80% to 95% of them appearing once. Source material: peripheral blood. The receptors derive from a woman between 45 and 60 years old with COVID-19, enrolled during active disease.

V gene TRBV5-4 combines with J gene TRBJ2-3, with 9 bases that match TRBD1. This CDR3 has 15 residues. The trim removed 0 bases at V and 3 bases at J, leaving 2 bases unmatched. Germline CDR1 is SGHNT and CDR2 is YYREEE (reference sequence). CDR3 in DNA: TGTGCCAGCAGCTTGGAGGGACAGGGTACAGATACGCAGTATTTT. Translating it yields CASSLEGQGTDTQYF.

The CDR3 reads CASSMRDSFNQPQHF. CDR3 coding DNA: TGTGCCAGTAGTATGAGAGACAGTTTTAATCAGCCCCAGCATTTT. The chain is built from TRBV19 and TRBJ1-5, with D tentatively TRBD1 (5 bases). The CDR3 covers 15 residues. The germline V and J ends were trimmed by 3 bases and 4 bases, with 13 bases remaining between them. Germline V lookup: CDR1 LNHDA, CDR2 SQIVND (reference sequence).

V gene TRBV24-1 combines with J gene TRBJ1-6, with a tentative D call TRBD1 (5 bases). Trimming stripped 5 bases from V and 3 bases from J, with 13 bases between. CDR1 and CDR2 (germline): KGHDR, SFDVKD. The CDR3 runs to 16 residues. The CDR3: CATSVWGDHYNSPLHF. CDR3 DNA sequence: TGTGCCACCAGTGTATGGGGGGACCACTATAATTCACCCCTCCACTTT.

CDR3 in amino acids: CATSDQDRGHTEAFF. The CDR3 DNA reads as TGTGCCACCAGTGATCAGGACAGGGGGCACACTGAAGCTTTCTTT. The chain couples TRBV24-1 to TRBJ1-1; TRBD1 matches 11 bases. Germline V CDR1 and CDR2: KGHDR, SFDVKD. The CDR3 spans 15 residues. The V segment lost 3 bases and the J segment 3 bases; nucleotides outside the gene matches: 2.